What follows is one T cell receptor (beta chain) and its context. This record belongs to a study of T cell changes during pregnancy in multiple sclerosis. Measured with immunoSEQ multiplex PCR; TCRdb has only the in-frame clones, and not every one. The sample records 69,000 or so clones, 85% to 95% being singletons. Germline CDR1 MDHEN, CDR2 SYDVKM. The CDR3 contains 18 residues. The V segment lost 3 bases and the J segment 5 bases; nucleotides outside the gene matches: 14. This TCR was sampled from a female donor with multiple sclerosis, enrolled in a pregnancy study. This sequence joins TRBV28 and TRBJ2-3; TRBD2 matches 10 bases. Sequenced material: peripheral blood, taken before pregnancy. CDR3 in DNA: TGTGCCAGCAGTTTCGTAATGGGTACTAGCGGGGACAGAGATACGCAGTATTTT. Translating gives CASSFVMGTSGDRDTQYF.